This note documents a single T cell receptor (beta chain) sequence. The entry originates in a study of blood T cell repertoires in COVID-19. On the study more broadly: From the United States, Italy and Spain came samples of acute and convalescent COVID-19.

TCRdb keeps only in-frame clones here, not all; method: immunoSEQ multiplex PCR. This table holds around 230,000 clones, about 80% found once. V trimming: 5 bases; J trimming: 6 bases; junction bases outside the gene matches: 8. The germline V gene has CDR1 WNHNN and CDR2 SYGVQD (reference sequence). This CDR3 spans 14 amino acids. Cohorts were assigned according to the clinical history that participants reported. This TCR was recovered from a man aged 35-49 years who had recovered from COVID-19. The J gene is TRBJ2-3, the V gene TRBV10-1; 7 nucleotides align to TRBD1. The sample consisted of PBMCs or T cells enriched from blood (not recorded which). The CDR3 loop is CASSLDRLTDTQYF. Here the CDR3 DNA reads TGCGCCAGCAGTCTGGACAGGCTCACGGATACGCAGTATTTT.